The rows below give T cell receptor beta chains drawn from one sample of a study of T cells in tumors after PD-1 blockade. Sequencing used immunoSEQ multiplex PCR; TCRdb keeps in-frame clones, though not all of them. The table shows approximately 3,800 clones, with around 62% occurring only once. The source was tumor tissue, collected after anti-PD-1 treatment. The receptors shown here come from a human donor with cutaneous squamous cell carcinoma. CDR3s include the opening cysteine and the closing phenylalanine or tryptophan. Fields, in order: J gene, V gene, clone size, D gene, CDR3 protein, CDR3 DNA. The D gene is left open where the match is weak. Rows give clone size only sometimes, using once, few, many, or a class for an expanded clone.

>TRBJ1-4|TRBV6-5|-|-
CASSKTVNEKLFF
TGTGCCAGCAGTAAGACAGTTAATGAAAAACTGTTTTTT
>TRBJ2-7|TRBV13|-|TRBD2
CASRSGLADEQYF
TGTGCCAGCAGGTCGGGACTAGCGGACGAGCAGTACTTC
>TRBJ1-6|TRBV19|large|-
CASSIVGVRNSPLHF
TGTGCCAGTAGTATAGTCGGCGTAAGAAATTCACCCCTCCACTTT
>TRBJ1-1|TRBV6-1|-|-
CASSEFDVGGASTEAFF
TGTGCCAGCAGTGAATTCGATGTCGGGGGCGCGAGTACTGAAGCTTTCTTT
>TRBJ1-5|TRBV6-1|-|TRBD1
CASSKGQPFQPQHF
TGTGCCAGCAGTAAGGGACAGCCTTTTCAGCCCCAGCATTTT
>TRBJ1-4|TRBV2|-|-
CASTGRPEQGEKLFF
TGTGCCAGCACTGGTCGACCTGAACAGGGAGAAAAACTGTTTTTT
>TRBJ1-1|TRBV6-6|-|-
CASSVLRDTEAFF
TGTGCCAGCAGCGTATTGAGGGACACTGAAGCTTTCTTT
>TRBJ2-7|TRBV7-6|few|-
CASSPARGHEQYF
TGTGCCAGCAGCCCCGCTAGGGGCCACGAGCAGTACTTC
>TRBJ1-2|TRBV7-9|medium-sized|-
CASSGQLNYGYTF
TGTGCCAGCAGTGGACAGCTTAACTATGGCTACACCTTC
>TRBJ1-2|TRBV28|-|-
CASSLSPVYGYTF
TGTGCCAGCAGTTTATCACCGGTCTATGGCTACACCTTC
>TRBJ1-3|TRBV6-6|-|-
CASSYPRDGNTIYF
TGTGCCAGCAGTTACCCGCGGGATGGAAACACCATATATTTT
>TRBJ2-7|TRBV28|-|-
CASSLAGIVYEQYF
TGTGCCAGCAGTTTAGCGGGAATCGTCTACGAGCAGTACTTC
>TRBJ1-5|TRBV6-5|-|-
CASSQTQSSNQPQHF
TGTGCCAGCAGTCAAACACAGAGTAGCAATCAGCCCCAGCATTTT
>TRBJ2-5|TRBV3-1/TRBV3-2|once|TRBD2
CASSRGGASGMTQETQYF
TGTGCCAGCAGCCGAGGAGGGGCTAGCGGTATGACCCAAGAGACCCAGTACTTC
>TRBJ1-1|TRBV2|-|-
CASSQGPNTEAFF
TGTGCCAGCAGCCAGGGGCCGAACACTGAAGCTTTCTTT
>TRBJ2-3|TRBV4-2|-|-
CASSQDRKGGSDTQYF
TGTGCCAGCAGCCAAGATCGGAAGGGGGGGTCAGATACGCAGTATTTT
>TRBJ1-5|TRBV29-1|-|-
CSVSRGSDQPQHF
TGCAGCGTTTCGAGGGGCTCTGATCAGCCCCAGCATTTT
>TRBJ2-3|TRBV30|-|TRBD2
CAWSVTGGADTQYF
TGTGCCTGGAGTGTAACTGGGGGGGCAGATACGCAGTATTTT
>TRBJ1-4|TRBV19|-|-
CASSIGTATNEKLFF
TGTGCCAGTAGTATCGGGACCGCAACTAATGAAAAACTGTTTTTT
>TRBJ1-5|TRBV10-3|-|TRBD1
CAIGTVNQPQHF
TGTGCCATCGGGACAGTCAATCAGCCCCAGCATTTT
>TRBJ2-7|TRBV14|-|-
CASGETSYEQYF
TGTGCCAGCGGGGAAACCTCCTACGAGCAGTACTTC
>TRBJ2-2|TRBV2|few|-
CASSDFTGELFF
TGTGCCAGCAGTGATTTCACCGGGGAGCTGTTTTTT
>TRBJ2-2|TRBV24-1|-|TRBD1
CATSDDRDTGELFF
TGTGCCACCAGTGATGACAGGGACACCGGGGAGCTGTTTTTT
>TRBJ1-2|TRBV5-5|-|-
CASSLDRRPQRGYTF
TGTGCCAGCAGCTTGGATAGAAGACCTCAGAGGGGCTACACCTTC
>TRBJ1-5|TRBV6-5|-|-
CASSYMGGNQPQHF
TGTGCCAGCAGTTACATGGGGGGCAATCAGCCCCAGCATTTT
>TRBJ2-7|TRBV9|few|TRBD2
CASSPGGVGYEQYF
TGTGCCAGCAGCCCGGGGGGGGTAGGTTACGAGCAGTACTTC
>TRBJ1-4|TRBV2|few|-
CASRIEKLFF
TGTGCCAGCAGAATTGAAAAACTGTTTTTT
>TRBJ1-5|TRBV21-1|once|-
CASSKGGPSNQPQHF
TGTGCCAGCAGCAAAGGCGGGCCTAGCAATCAGCCCCAGCATTTT
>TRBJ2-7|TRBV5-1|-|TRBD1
CASSLGDREFHEQYF
TGCGCCAGCAGCTTGGGGGACAGGGAATTTCACGAGCAGTACTTC
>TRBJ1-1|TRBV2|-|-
CASSDTTEAFF
TGTGCCAGCAGTGATACGACTGAAGCTTTCTTT
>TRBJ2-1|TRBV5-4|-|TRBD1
CASSIRQGPSYNEQFF
TGTGCCAGCAGCATACGACAGGGGCCATCCTACAATGAGCAGTTCTTC
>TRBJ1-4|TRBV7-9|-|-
CASSPPWDGNEKLFF
TGTGCCAGCAGCCCCCCTTGGGACGGGAATGAAAAACTGTTTTTT
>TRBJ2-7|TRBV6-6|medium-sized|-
CASSGAVSERAYEQYF
TGTGCCAGCAGTGGGGCGGTCAGTGAGCGCGCCTACGAGCAGTACTTC
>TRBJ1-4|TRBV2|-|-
CASRFQGGPGRTNEKLFF
TGTGCCAGCCGCTTTCAAGGGGGGCCAGGGAGGACTAATGAAAAACTGTTTTTT
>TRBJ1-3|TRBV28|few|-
CASGLGSPSGNTIYF
TGTGCCAGCGGCCTTGGCAGCCCCTCTGGAAACACCATATATTTT
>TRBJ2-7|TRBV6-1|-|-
CASSETSVVYEQYF
TGTGCCAGCAGTGAAACCAGTGTTGTTTACGAGCAGTACTTC
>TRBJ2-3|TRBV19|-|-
CASGTNTDTQYF
TGTGCCAGTGGGACGAACACAGATACGCAGTATTTT